The 25 T cell receptor beta chains listed next were all sequenced from one sample in a study of T cell repertoires in cytomegalovirus infection (dated by TCRdb to about 2019). Sequencing was performed on an Illumina HiSeq 1500. The public reads were reprocessed in TCRdb via fastp at Q25 and MiXCR, keeping in-frame beta chains. Duplicate CDR3 protein sequences are folded into a single record with the most common DNA and genes. Counted in this sample were 97,000 or so distinct CDR3 sequences; about 15% of them appeared once. In total, the top ten clones hold 8% of the sample. The source material was PBMCs. These receptors originate from a human donor in good health (CMV status not recorded). Some clones in this sample may be carry-over from other donors' samples.

This clonotype was seen many times. V is TRBV7-2 and J is TRBJ1-6; tentative D call: TRBD1 (5 bases). Trimming pared 3 bases from V and 10 bases from J, leaving 10 bases between. The CDR3 covers 13 residues. Germline V gene sequence: CDR1 SGHTA, CDR2 FQGNSA. The CDR3 protein is CASSFVDRSPLHF. The CDR3, as DNA: TGTGCCAGCAGCTTCGTTGACAGATCACCCCTCCACTTT.

This clonotype was counted many times. The gene calls are TRBV12-5 and TRBJ1-1; D possibly corresponds to TRBD1 (6 bases). Germline loops: CDR1 LGHNT, CDR2 FRNRAP. V was cut by 2 bases and J by 0 bases, with 19 bases left in between. CDR3 length equals 18 residues. CDR3 DNA: TGTGCTAGTGGTTTGCCACGGGGCAGGGGACTCATGAACACTGAAGCTTTCTTT. Its translation is CASGLPRGRGLMNTEAFF.

This clonotype was detected only a few times. The chain recombines TRBV24-1 with TRBJ2-2; D is ambiguous. The CDR3 sequence is 16 residues long. Germline V gene data show CDR1 as KGHDR and CDR2 as SFDVKD. V gave up 5 bases and J gave up 1 base, with 13 bases separating them. CDR3 loop: CATSGLSTMNTGELFF. DNA of the CDR3: TGTGCCACCAGTGGGCTCTCAACGATGAACACCGGGGAGCTGTTTTTT.

The genes are TRBV28 and TRBJ1-5; 7 positions agree with TRBD1. Unmatched junction bases numbered 13, after V lost 3 bases and J lost 11 bases. CDR1 and CDR2 (germline): MDHEN, SYDVKM. The CDR3 sequence is 15 residues long. This chain's CDR3 is CASSLGQPPQATQHF. The CDR3 region has the DNA TGTGCCAGCAGTTTGGGACAGCCCCCCCAAGCGACCCAGCATTTT.

The genes are TRBV2 and TRBJ2-1; TRBD2 aligns across 14 bases. The V gene end was trimmed by 8 bases and the J gene end by 7 bases; junction bases not matched to a gene: 4. Germline values: CDR1 SNHLY, CDR2 FYNNEI. The CDR3 covers 14 residues. The CDR3 protein is CASLRLAGGNEQFF. The CDR3 DNA reads TGTGCCAGCCTCCGACTAGCGGGGGGGAATGAGCAGTTCTTC.

This clonotype was found many times. The chain carries TRBV7-2 and TRBJ1-1; 12 bases map to TRBD1. The J segment lost 5 bases and the V segment lost 4 bases, leaving 5 bases of the junction unmatched. Per the germline V gene, CDR1 is SGHTA and CDR2 is FQGNSA. The CDR3 sequence is 15 residues long. The CDR3 sequence: CASSWGDRGPTEAFF. For the CDR3, the DNA is TGTGCCAGCAGCTGGGGGGACAGGGGGCCAACTGAAGCTTTCTTT.

This clonotype was seen at least ten times. This sequence joins TRBV7-2 and TRBJ1-4; D is undetermined. The germline V gene has CDR1 SGHTA and CDR2 FQGNSA. The CDR3 is 16 residues long. Trimming removed 8 bases at V and 6 bases at J, with 22 bases between. The CDR3 reads CASSPAAWYGDEKLFF. CDR3 nucleotide sequence: TGTGCCAGCTCCCCAGCCGCGTGGTACGGTGATGAAAAACTGTTTTTT.

This clonotype showed up just a few times. The chain couples TRBV29-1 to TRBJ1-1; 7 bases match TRBD1. From germline, CDR1 is SQVTM and CDR2 ANQGSEA. The junction had 8 bases not matched to a gene; V was cut back by 7 bases and J by 3 bases. The CDR3 length is 13 residues. The CDR3 sequence is CSELTGDHTEAFF. Here the CDR3 DNA reads TGCAGCGAACTTACAGGGGATCACACTGAAGCTTTCTTT.

The chain uses TRBV27 and TRBJ1-1, with 8 positions matching TRBD1. Germline CDR1 reads MNHEY; CDR2 reads SMNVEV (reference sequence). This CDR3 has 13 amino acids. J was trimmed by 3 bases and V by 6 bases; bases with no gene match: 3. This chain's CDR3 is CASRRTGHTEAFF. The CDR3 nucleotides read TGTGCCAGCAGACGGACAGGGCACACTGAAGCTTTCTTT.

This clonotype has just a few counts. The rearrangement links TRBV5-4 to TRBJ2-5, with a tentative D call TRBD2 (6 bases). CDR1 SGHNT and CDR2 YYREEE come from the germline V gene (reference sequence). CDR3 size: 14 residues. V lost 5 bases and J 5 bases, leaving 16 bases between the germline ends. The CDR3: CASRAGWRDETQYF. CDR3 DNA sequence: TGTGCCAGCAGGGCGGGCTGGAGGGACGAGACCCAGTACTTC. Together with reference TRBV5-4 and TRBJ2-5, the CDR3 gives the full variable domain: ETGVTQSPTHLIKTRGQQVTLRCSSQSGHNTVSWYQQALGQGPQFIFQYYREEENGRGNFPPRFSGLQFPNYSSELNVNALELDDSALYLCASRAGWRDETQYFGPGTRLLVL.

This clonotype was seen only a few times. The chain joins TRBV20-1 to TRBJ1-1; D is perhaps TRBD1 (5 bases). Trimming removed 1 base from V and 5 bases from J, with 14 bases in between. The germline V gene encodes CDR1 DFQATT and CDR2 SNEGSKA (reference sequence). The CDR3 sequence is 14 residues long. Written as DNA, the CDR3 is TGCAGTGCTAGAGGTGGCAGGGAGTATACTGAAGCTTTCTTT. The encoded protein is CSARGGREYTEAFF.

This clonotype came up many times. The V call is TRBV7-2, the J call TRBJ1-1; D perhaps matches TRBD1 (6 bases). The germline V and J ends were trimmed by 3 bases and 5 bases, with 10 bases remaining between them. The CDR3 runs 13 residues. Germline V gene lookup returns CDR1 SGHTA and CDR2 FQGNSA. The CDR3 coding sequence is TGTGCCAGCAGCTTGTACAGGGTTACTGAAGCTTTCTTT. Translation gives CASSLYRVTEAFF. The whole variable domain, filled in from reference TRBV7-2 and TRBJ1-1, reads GAGVSQSPSNKVTEKGKDVELRCDPISGHTALYWYRQSLGQGLEFLIYFQGNSAPDKSGLPSDRFSAERTGGSVSTLTIQRTQQEDSAVYLCASSLYRVTEAFFGQGTRLTVV.

This clonotype was picked up a small number of times. The chain links TRBV6-2 or TRBV6-3 to TRBJ2-3, with D possibly being TRBD2 (6 bases). CDR3 size: 15 residues. Germline CDR1 reads MNHEY; CDR2 reads SVGEGT. Trimming took off 2 bases at V and 5 bases at J, with 14 bases between the two ends. The CDR3 region is CASSYAEGTVDTQYF. In DNA, the CDR3 is TGTGCCAGCAGTTACGCGGAGGGAACTGTAGATACGCAGTATTTT.

About this clonotype: This CDR3 is missing its conserved last phenylalanine or tryptophan, likely due to a read error. This chain joins TRBV2 and TRBJ2-1, with 13 positions matching TRBD2. Per the germline V gene, CDR1 is SNHLY and CDR2 is FYNNEI. The CDR3 has 17 residues. V was pared by 7 bases and J by 0 bases, with 6 bases of the junction left unmatched. The CDR3 nucleotides read TGTGCCAGCACAGGACTAGCGGGGGCGGGCTCCTACAATGAGCAGTTCATC. It codes for CASTGLAGAGSYNEQFI.

The V call is TRBV28, the J call TRBJ1-1, with TRBD1 matching over 10 bases. The CDR3 covers 16 residues. CDR1 MDHEN and CDR2 SYDVKM come from the germline V gene. V trimming: 6 bases; J trimming: 2 bases; junction bases outside the gene matches: 9. DNA for the CDR3: TGTGCCAGCAGAATGGGACAGGGGAGGGTTAACACTGAAGCTTTCTTT. This codes for CASRMGQGRVNTEAFF.

This clonotype was seen many times. The rearrangement links TRBV7-3 to TRBJ1-1; D gene uncertain. V was shortened by 3 bases and J by 4 bases, with 12 bases between the two germline ends. Germline V gives CDR1 SGHTA, CDR2 FQGTGA. The CDR3 loop spans 14 amino acids. The CDR3 sequence is CASSLTEPFTEAFF. The CDR3, as DNA: TGTGCCAGCAGCTTGACTGAGCCCTTCACTGAAGCTTTCTTT.

V and J are TRBV28 and TRBJ1-1; possibly TRBD1 for D (5 bases). From germline, CDR1 is MDHEN and CDR2 SYDVKM. V shed 5 bases and J shed 7 bases, with 20 bases lying between them. There are 15 residues in the CDR3. The CDR3 spells CASSLPGTALFEAFF. In DNA form, the CDR3 reads TGTGCCAGCAGTCTTCCGGGGACGGCACTATTTGAAGCTTTCTTT.

This rearrangement joins TRBV5-1 to TRBJ2-7; D is possibly TRBD2 (5 bases). V lost 0 bases, J lost 7 bases, and 14 bases lay in between. CDR1 and CDR2 from the germline V gene are SGHRS and YFSETQ. This CDR3 is built from 14 residues. CDR3 DNA sequence: TGCGCCAGCAGCTTGGGGACTCCCAGTTGGGAGCAGTACTTC. Its translation is CASSLGTPSWEQYF.

This clonotype was picked up a small number of times. The chain joins TRBV7-2 to TRBJ2-2; D remains ambiguous. The V gene's germline CDR1 is SGHTA and CDR2 FQGNSA. This CDR3 spans 14 amino acids. V lost 7 bases and J 4 bases, leaving 13 bases between the germline ends. The CDR3 loop reads CASTSLMGTGELFF. The CDR3 DNA reads TGTGCCAGCACCTCCCTTATGGGCACCGGGGAGCTGTTTTTT.

This clonotype was counted a few times. The chain joins TRBV6-1 to TRBJ1-5; D gene unclear. The CDR3 consists of 13 residues. The V gene's germline CDR1 is MNHNS and CDR2 SASEGT. V lost 5 bases and J lost 3, with 8 bases in between. The CDR3 coding sequence is TGTGCCAGCAGTTACCGGCCCAATCAGCCCCAGCATTTT. Its protein product is CASSYRPNQPQHF.

This clonotype came up a few times. CDR3: CASSFTGSNSYEQYF. Here the CDR3 DNA reads TGCGCCAGCAGCTTCACGGGCAGCAATTCCTACGAGCAGTACTTC. This chain links TRBV5-1 with TRBJ2-7; D is ambiguous. Trimming took 2 bases from V and 1 from J, leaving 13 bases between them. The CDR3 runs to 15 residues. Germline V gives CDR1 SGHRS, CDR2 YFSETQ.

At least ten counts were recorded for this clonotype. The rearrangement joins TRBV10-3 to TRBJ2-7, with TRBD1 identical over 9 bases. Losses at the gene ends were 0 bases for V and 4 bases for J; bases not matched to a gene: 1. This CDR3 is built from 14 residues. Germline values: CDR1 ENHRY, CDR2 SYGVKD. As DNA, the CDR3 is TGTGCCATCAGTGAGTCACAGGGGGCGTACGAGCAGTACTTC. This sequence encodes CAISESQGAYEQYF.

V gene TRBV7-9 combines with J gene TRBJ1-1, with D unresolved. The germline V and J ends were trimmed by 4 bases and 6 bases, with 12 bases remaining between them. The germline V gene encodes CDR1 SEHNR and CDR2 FQNEAQ (reference sequence). There are 13 residues in the CDR3. The CDR3 bases are TGTGCCAGCAGCTCATGGCGGGTCGCTGAAGCTTTCTTT. Amino acid sequence: CASSSWRVAEAFF.

The sample holds many counts of this clonotype. The chain uses TRBV7-2 and TRBJ1-4; a weak D match, TRBD1 (5 bases). There are 15 residues in the CDR3. The V gene's germline CDR1 is SGHTA and CDR2 FQGNSA. Trimming took 6 bases from V and 0 from J, leaving 11 bases between them. The DNA for the CDR3 is TGTGCCAGCAGGAAGGACATTGCAACTAATGAAAAACTGTTTTTT. It encodes CASRKDIATNEKLFF.

This clonotype was picked up many times. The J gene is TRBJ1-5, the V gene TRBV7-2; the match to TRBD1 covers 9 bases. The CDR3 loop spans 15 amino acids. Germline V CDR1 and CDR2: SGHTA, FQGNSA. Unmatched junction bases numbered 3, after V lost 2 bases and J lost 4 bases. The DNA for the CDR3 is TGTGCCAGCAGCTTAAGGGGACAGGGTAATCAGCCCCAGCATTTT. This encodes CASSLRGQGNQPQHF.